Given below is one T cell receptor (beta chain) in context. The antigen it recognizes is unknown. Base qualities are not provided; no much larger clone lies one nucleotide away. Library preparation was by PCR. Sequencing took place on an Illumina HiSeq 2500. To reduce PCR and sequencing biases, unique molecular identifiers were incorporated into the TCR beta cDNA libraries. Every 1 to 10 million input T cells yielded approximately 500,000 cDNA molecules, meaning each molecule approximated one T cell. The same protocol used for the earlier healthy control dataset was applied to prepare and sequence the patient libraries. Within a given batch, samples were prepared together, multiplexed and sequenced on the same HiSeq lane. For the original study's pipeline: Raw barcoded reads were processed with MIGEC, discarding single-read molecular identifier groups before consensus assembly and CDR3 extraction. Clonotype tables were post-analysed with VDJtools, and diversity was normalized by down-sampling all datasets to the smallest sample size. In repertoire overlap clustering, CDR3 amino acid sequences, but not nucleotide sequences, were matched to correct batch-related cross-sample contamination. TCRdb reprocessed the public reads (quality trimming at Q25 with fastp, clone calling with MiXCR) and kept in-frame beta chains. Rows merge per CDR3 protein into single entries with the most common DNA and genes. In this record, the V and J calls reflect TCRdb's handling and not the investigators' own analysis. The sample table records about 260,000 distinct CDR3 sequences; about 40% of these occur just once. The top ten hold under 5% of the sample.

This sample was included in a study of post-analysis software for immune sequencing data (dated by TCRdb to the mid-2010s). At the level of the whole study: Disease courses on record covered relapsing-remitting, secondary progressive and progressive-relapsing multiple sclerosis, though some patients had no subtype annotation. A subset of samples was prepared in parallel using single-end sample barcoding, then pooled and co-amplified after Illumina adapter ligation. Patient repertoires were compared against over ten previously published healthy control repertoires from donors aged 6 to 25 years. Results the study describes overall, beyond this receptor: Multiple sclerosis patients had significantly lower normalized Chao1 diversity than controls, a result that suggests substantial peripheral T-cell clonal expansion. Direct clustering with F measure showed strong co-clustering of samples prepared in the same batch, prompting a batch-effect correction. Patients showed significantly higher frequencies than controls for a handful of TRBV segments, among them TRBV5-6, TRBV5-1 and TRBV20-1. The control group was slightly older than the multiple sclerosis patient group.

To demonstrate the VDJtools post-analysis software, TCR beta repertoires were profiled from the peripheral blood of over ten young patients with multiple sclerosis. The patients with multiple sclerosis were children and adolescents between roughly 6 and 15 years of age. CDR1 and CDR2 are drawn from the germline V gene (reference sequence): DFQATT, SNEGSKA. The CDR3 goes from the cysteine to the phenylalanine over 12 residues. The entry retains the CDR3 DNA only, 36 bases that are in frame from base 1. The junction shows trimming of 5 bases on V and 1 base on J, plus 8 bases between the germline ends.

This clonotype was obtained from a girl between 10 and 17 years old with multiple sclerosis. The chain employs TRBV20-1 and TRBJ1-2; TRBD1 is possibly the D segment (6 matching bases). The sequencing sample was made of blood. CDR3 region: CSAAGDNYGYTF. The nucleotide sequence reads as follows: TGCAGTGCTGCAGGGGATAACTATGGCTACACCTTC.